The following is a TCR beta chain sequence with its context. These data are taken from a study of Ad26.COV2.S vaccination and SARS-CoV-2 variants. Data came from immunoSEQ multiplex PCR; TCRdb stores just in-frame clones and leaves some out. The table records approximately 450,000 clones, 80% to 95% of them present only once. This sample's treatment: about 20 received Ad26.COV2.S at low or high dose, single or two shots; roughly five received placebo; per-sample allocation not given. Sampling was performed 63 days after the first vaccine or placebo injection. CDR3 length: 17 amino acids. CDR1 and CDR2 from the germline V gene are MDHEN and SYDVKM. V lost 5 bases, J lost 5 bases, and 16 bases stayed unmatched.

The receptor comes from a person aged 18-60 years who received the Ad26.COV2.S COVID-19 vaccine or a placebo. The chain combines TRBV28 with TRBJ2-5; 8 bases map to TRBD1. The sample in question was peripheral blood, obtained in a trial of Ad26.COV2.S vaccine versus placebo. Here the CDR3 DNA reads TGTGCCAGCAGTCCCGCACCTTCCAGGGGGCGCCGGGAGACCCAGTACTTC. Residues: CASSPAPSRGRRETQYF.